This TCR beta chain appears in the sequencing data of a study of T cell changes during pregnancy in multiple sclerosis. This clone was recorded a few times. Produced via immunoSEQ multiplex PCR; TCRdb's table is partial and in-frame only. The repertoire holds tens of thousands of clones, with around 90% as singletons. This CDR3 spans 16 amino acids. The V and J ends lost 0 bases and 5 bases, in that order; junction bases with no gene match: 12. Germline lookup yields CDR1 GTSNPN and CDR2 SVGIG (reference sequence). The sequencing here drew on CD4+ T cells from peripheral blood mononuclear cells, taken in the third trimester of pregnancy. This TCR was recovered from a female donor with multiple sclerosis, enrolled in a pregnancy study. The V call is TRBV30, the J call TRBJ1-2; 7 bases are a match to TRBD1. The CDR3 loop reads CAWSVLIRQGAYGYTF. DNA for the CDR3: TGTGCCTGGAGTGTACTCATTAGACAGGGAGCATATGGCTACACCTTC. Variable domain in full (rest from reference TRBV30 and TRBJ1-2): SQTIHQWPATLVQPVGSPLSLECTVEGTSNPNLYWYRQAAGRGLQLLFYSVGIGQISSEVPQNLSASRPQDRQFILSSKKLLLSDSGFYLCAWSVLIRQGAYGYTFGSGTRLTVV.